These T cell receptor beta chains were read from a single sample in a study of PD-1 blockade in classical Hodgkin lymphoma. Repertoires were generated with immunoSEQ multiplex PCR, while TCRdb's copy carries only in-frame clones and drops some. The table has around 13,000 clones, under 90% seen once; the top ten hold 0.5%. Sequencing used CD4+ T cells from blood, obtained at baseline. These receptors were collected from a human donor with classical Hodgkin lymphoma. CDR3s include the opening cysteine and the closing phenylalanine or tryptophan. The order of the fields is D gene, J gene, clone size, V gene, CDR3 length, CDR3 DNA, CDR3 protein. A D gene is named only where the DNA matches it firmly. A clone size is listed for some rows: how often the clone was seen (once, few, many), or a class if it is expanded.

d_call: TRBD1
j_call: TRBJ1-2
clone_size: .
v_call: TRBV5-1
cdr3_length: 15
cdr3_nt: TGCGCCAGCAGCTTGGCTTCGACAGGGACTTGGGGCTACACCTTC
cdr3_aa: CASSLASTGTWGYTF

d_call: .
j_call: TRBJ2-7
clone_size: .
v_call: TRBV28
cdr3_length: 15
cdr3_nt: TGTGCCAGCAGCGCTGGGGACCTCGGCTCCTACGAGCAGTACTTC
cdr3_aa: CASSAGDLGSYEQYF

d_call: .
j_call: TRBJ1-3
clone_size: .
v_call: TRBV21-1
cdr3_length: 19
cdr3_nt: TGTGCCAGCAGCAAAAAAGCTCAACCTCGGCCGTATCCTGGAAACACCATATATTTT
cdr3_aa: CASSKKAQPRPYPGNTIYF

d_call: .
j_call: TRBJ1-5
clone_size: .
v_call: TRBV11-2
cdr3_length: 16
cdr3_nt: TGTGCCAGCAGCTTAGGATGGGGGCGAGGGAATCAGCCCCAGCATTTT
cdr3_aa: CASSLGWGRGNQPQHF

d_call: .
j_call: TRBJ2-5
clone_size: .
v_call: TRBV5-1
cdr3_length: 14
cdr3_nt: TGCGCCAGCAGCTTGGCCTTGGAAGTGGAGACCCAGTACTTC
cdr3_aa: CASSLALEVETQYF

d_call: TRBD2
j_call: TRBJ2-2
clone_size: .
v_call: TRBV10-3
cdr3_length: 19
cdr3_nt: TGTGCCACCCGCCCTGGACTAGCGGGAGCGCAATCGGGCACCGGGGAGCTGTTTTTT
cdr3_aa: CATRPGLAGAQSGTGELFF

d_call: .
j_call: TRBJ1-1
clone_size: .
v_call: TRBV29-1
cdr3_length: 10
cdr3_nt: TGCAGCGTTGAATACCTCCGGGCTTTCTTT
cdr3_aa: CSVEYLRAFF

d_call: .
j_call: TRBJ1-3
clone_size: .
v_call: TRBV18
cdr3_length: 16
cdr3_nt: TGTGCCAGCTCACCACTAAAAGACGCCTCTGGAAACACCATATATTTT
cdr3_aa: CASSPLKDASGNTIYF

d_call: TRBD2
j_call: TRBJ2-7
clone_size: .
v_call: TRBV5-1
cdr3_length: 15
cdr3_nt: TGCGCCAGCAGCTTGGTCGCTAGCGGGAGCTACGAGCAGTACTTC
cdr3_aa: CASSLVASGSYEQYF

d_call: .
j_call: TRBJ1-3
clone_size: .
v_call: TRBV5-8
cdr3_length: 14
cdr3_nt: TGTGCCAGCAGCTCGACGGGCTCTGGAAACACCATATATTTT
cdr3_aa: CASSSTGSGNTIYF

d_call: .
j_call: TRBJ2-7
clone_size: once
v_call: TRBV28
cdr3_length: 14
cdr3_nt: TGTGCCAGGGCTCAGAGTAGCTCTTTGGACGAGCAGTACTTC
cdr3_aa: CARAQSSSLDEQYF

d_call: .
j_call: TRBJ1-1
clone_size: .
v_call: TRBV2
cdr3_length: 14
cdr3_nt: TGTGCCAGCAGTGGGCAGGCGGGGAACACTGAAGCTTTCTTT
cdr3_aa: CASSGQAGNTEAFF

d_call: TRBD2
j_call: TRBJ2-1
clone_size: .
v_call: TRBV5-1
cdr3_length: 15
cdr3_nt: TGCGCCAGCAGCTTGGGACTAGCGGGAGCTAATGAGCAGTTCTTC
cdr3_aa: CASSLGLAGANEQFF

d_call: .
j_call: TRBJ2-7
clone_size: once
v_call: TRBV28
cdr3_length: 16
cdr3_nt: TGTGCCAGCAGTTGGGCCCCCGGGGCAATCTCCTACGAGCAGTACTTC
cdr3_aa: CASSWAPGAISYEQYF

d_call: TRBD2
j_call: TRBJ2-2
clone_size: .
v_call: TRBV9
cdr3_length: 17
cdr3_nt: TGTGCCAGCAGCGTAGCCCCTCCCGGGACTAGCGGCGGGGAGCTGTTTTTT
cdr3_aa: CASSVAPPGTSGGELFF

d_call: .
j_call: TRBJ1-5
clone_size: once
v_call: TRBV18
cdr3_length: 15
cdr3_nt: TGTGCCAGCTCACCATCGCAGGGAGGTGATCAGCCCCAGCATTTT
cdr3_aa: CASSPSQGGDQPQHF

d_call: .
j_call: TRBJ2-7
clone_size: .
v_call: TRBV27
cdr3_length: 14
cdr3_nt: TGTGCCAGCAGTTTATCGCAGGGGCCCTACGAGCAGTACTTC
cdr3_aa: CASSLSQGPYEQYF